This T cell receptor (beta chain) was profiled in a study of beta chain features in type 1 diabetes. Study in general: Researchers looked at about 110 million sorted cells across all samples.

Findings and limits, study-wide: More deletions and fewer insertions at VDJ junctions were found in patients with type 1 diabetes. Comparison showed that naive, central memory and Treg TCRB repertoires appeared more similar among patients than among healthy donors. Shorter TCRB CDR3s, moderately but significantly so, marked every one of the four CD4+ subsets in Type 1 diabetes patients.

Investigators reverse transcribed all isolated RNA, so they sequenced expressed TCRB transcripts. TCRdb keeps only in-frame clones here, not all; method: immunoSEQ multiplex PCR. This table has about 740,000 clones, about an eighth appearing once. Details on this clone: Its antigen remains unidentified.

Germline V gene data show CDR1 as SGHVS and CDR2 as FNYEAQ. V dropped 5 bases and J dropped 0 bases, with 15 bases sitting between them. The CDR3 is made up of 16 amino acids. CD45RO/CCR7/CD25/CD127/CD95/CD27 sorting isolated CD4+ naive, central memory, regulatory and stem cell-like memory cells. Sequenced: naive CD4+ T cells from blood. This TCR derives from a young man with type 1 diabetes. The rearrangement uses TRBV7-6 and TRBJ2-3; the D call may be TRBD1 or TRBD2 (6 bases each). DNA for the CDR3: TGTGCCAGCAGCCCTCAAGGGGGGCTGAGCACAGATACGCAGTATTTT. It translates to CASSPQGGLSTDTQYF.